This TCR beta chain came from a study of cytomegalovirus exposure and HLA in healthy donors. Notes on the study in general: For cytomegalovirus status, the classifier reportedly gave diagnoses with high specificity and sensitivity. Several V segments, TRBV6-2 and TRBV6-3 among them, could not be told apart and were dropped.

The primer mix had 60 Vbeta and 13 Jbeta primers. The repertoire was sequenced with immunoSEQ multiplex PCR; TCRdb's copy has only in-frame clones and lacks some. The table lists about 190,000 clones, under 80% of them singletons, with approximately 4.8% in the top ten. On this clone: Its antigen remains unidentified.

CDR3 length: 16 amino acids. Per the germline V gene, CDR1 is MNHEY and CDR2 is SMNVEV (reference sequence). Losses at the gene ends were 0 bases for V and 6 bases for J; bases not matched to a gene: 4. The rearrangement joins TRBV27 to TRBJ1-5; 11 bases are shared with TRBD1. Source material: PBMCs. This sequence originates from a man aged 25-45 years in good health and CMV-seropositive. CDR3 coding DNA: TGTGCCAGCAGTTTATCCAGGACAGGGGGCGGTCAGCCCCAGCATTTT. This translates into CASSLSRTGGGQPQHF.